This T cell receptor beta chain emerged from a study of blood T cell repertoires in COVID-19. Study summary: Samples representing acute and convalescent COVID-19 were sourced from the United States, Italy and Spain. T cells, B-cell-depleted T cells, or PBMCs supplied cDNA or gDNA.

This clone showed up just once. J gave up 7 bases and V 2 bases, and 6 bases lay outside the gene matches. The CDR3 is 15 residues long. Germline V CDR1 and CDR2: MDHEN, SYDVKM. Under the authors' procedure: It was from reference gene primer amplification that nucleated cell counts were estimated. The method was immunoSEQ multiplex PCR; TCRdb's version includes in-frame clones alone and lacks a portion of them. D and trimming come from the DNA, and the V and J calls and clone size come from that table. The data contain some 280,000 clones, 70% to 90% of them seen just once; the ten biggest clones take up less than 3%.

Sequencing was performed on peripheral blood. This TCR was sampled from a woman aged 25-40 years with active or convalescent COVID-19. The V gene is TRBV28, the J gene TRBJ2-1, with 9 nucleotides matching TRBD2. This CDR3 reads CASSLGGGARNEQFF. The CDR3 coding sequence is TGTGCCAGCAGTTTAGGCGGGGGGGCCAGGAATGAGCAGTTCTTC.